A single sample is the source of the 8 T cell receptor beta chains below, sequenced in a study of T cells after yellow fever vaccination. TCRdb re-called the 5' RACE reads with MiXCR, one entry per CDR3 protein. The sample has 100,000 or so distinct CDR3 sequences; 8% to 10% are singletons. The starting material was CD8+ T cells not binding an NS4B(214-222) dextramer, sorted from PBMCs, obtained roughly 15 days after the first yellow fever vaccination. The receptors shown here come from a man between 18 and 29 years old who received the YFV17D yellow fever vaccine.

This clonotype turned up a few times. The V call is TRBV5-5, the J call TRBJ2-7; no reliable D call. Between the trimmed V and J ends, which lost 4 bases and 0 bases, there was a span of 11 bases. CDR3 length equals 14 residues. Germline CDR1 reads SGHKS; CDR2 reads YYEKEE (reference sequence). The CDR3 DNA sequence: TGTGCCAGCAGCACCGACCCTAGCTCCTACGAGCAGTACGTC. Its protein product is CASSTDPSSYEQYV.

This clonotype occurred a few times. The chain uses TRBV5-5 and TRBJ2-7; maybe TRBD1 (5 bases). The germline V and J ends were trimmed by 4 bases and 4 bases, with 12 bases remaining between them. The germline gives CDR1 SGHKS, CDR2 YYEKEE (reference sequence). This CDR3 comprises 13 residues. In DNA, the CDR3 is TGTGCCAGCAGCCCCCAGGGCTTTTACGAGCAGTACGTC. It yields the protein CASSPQGFYEQYV.

The rearrangement uses TRBV12-3 or TRBV12-4 and TRBJ2-1; D is unclear. The CDR3 runs 15 residues. V lost 7 bases to trimming and J lost 9 bases, with 22 bases between them. CDR3: CASTPADRPVGEQFF. DNA of the CDR3: TGTGCCAGCACTCCCGCCGACCGACCAGTCGGTGAGCAGTTCTTC.

This clonotype came up many times. J is TRBJ1-4 and V is TRBV7-9; 7 bases are shared with TRBD1. V lost 4 bases, J lost 6 bases, and 8 bases stayed unmatched. Germline CDR1 and CDR2: SEHNR and FQNEAQ (reference sequence). CDR3 length equals 15 residues. CDR3 loop: CASSWLEGADEKLFF. The DNA of the CDR3 is TGTGCCAGCAGCTGGCTTGAGGGGGCAGATGAAAAACTGTTTTTT.

This clonotype was recorded a few times. The chain couples TRBV5-5 to TRBJ1-5; D is possibly TRBD1 (5 bases). The V end lost 0 bases, the J end lost 3 bases, and 10 bases lay between the germline ends. From germline, CDR1 is SGHKS and CDR2 YYEKEE (reference sequence). The CDR3 loop spans 15 amino acids. The CDR3 region has the DNA TGTGCCAGCAGCTTGGGGGGGTGGTCCAATCAGCCCCAGCATTTT. It codes for CASSLGGWSNQPQHF.

This clonotype was detected only a few times. The V call is TRBV9, the J call TRBJ2-7; D possibly corresponds to TRBD1 (7 bases). Germline lookup yields CDR1 SGDLS and CDR2 YYNGEE. CDR3 length: 16 amino acids. V lost 1 base to trimming and J lost 5 bases, with 19 bases between them. CDR3 sequence: CASSVRFGQGGDEQYF. DNA for the CDR3: TGTGCCAGCAGCGTAAGGTTCGGGCAGGGGGGAGACGAGCAGTACTTC.

This clonotype has ten or more counts. The chain has TRBV20-1 and TRBJ1-1; TRBD1 is a possible D gene (5 bases). The length of the CDR3 is 12 residues. V was pared by 6 bases and J by 3 bases, with 11 bases between. Germline values: CDR1 DFQATT, CDR2 SNEGSKA (reference sequence). The CDR3 DNA sequence: TGCAGTGCGACCAGGGAGGACACTGAAGCTTTCTTT. Protein sequence: CSATREDTEAFF.

The rearrangement links TRBV7-9 to TRBJ2-1, with 10 nucleotides matching TRBD1. Germline V CDR1 and CDR2: SEHNR, FQNEAQ (reference sequence). V shed 3 bases, J shed 5 bases, and the junction held 7 bases outside the gene matches. This CDR3 region has 16 residues. The DNA for the CDR3 is TGTGCCAGCAGCTTGGAGGGACAGGGGTCCCACAATGAGCAGTTCTTC. This gives the protein CASSLEGQGSHNEQFF.